This passage covers 8 T cell receptor beta chains from one sample sequenced in a study of blood T cell repertoires in COVID-19. TCRdb keeps only in-frame clones here, not all; method: immunoSEQ multiplex PCR. The sample consists of some 150,000 clones, 75% to 85% of them appearing once. Sample: peripheral blood. The receptor source for this set is a woman older than 75 with active or convalescent COVID-19.

This chain uses TRBV12-3 or TRBV12-4 with TRBJ2-7; D unresolved. This CDR3 contains 13 residues. V shed 2 bases and J shed 0 bases, with 5 bases lying between them. This CDR3 is CASSLRSSYEQYF. In DNA form, the CDR3 reads TGTGCCAGCAGTTTACGGAGCTCCTACGAGCAGTACTTC.

This chain joins TRBV27 and TRBJ1-1, with 10 bases identical to TRBD1. Germline V gene data show CDR1 as MNHEY and CDR2 as SMNVEV (reference sequence). CDR3 length: 15 amino acids. V shed 7 bases, J shed 4 bases, and the junction held 9 bases outside the gene matches. The CDR3 DNA sequence: TGTGCCAGCAAAGCGGACAGGGGGGTCGGCACTGAAGCTTTCTTT. Translation gives CASKADRGVGTEAFF.

This clone was seen ten or more times. This CDR3 reads CASSTHTVTEAFF. Here the CDR3 DNA reads TGTGCCAGCAGTACCCACACCGTCACTGAAGCTTTCTTT. The J gene is TRBJ1-1, the V gene TRBV28; D is ambiguous. V lost 5 bases, J lost 4 bases, and 11 bases lay in between. CDR3 length: 13 residues. Germline-derived CDR1 and CDR2 are MDHEN and SYDVKM.

The chain couples TRBV30 to TRBJ1-1, with D maybe TRBD1 (5 bases). Per the germline V gene, CDR1 is GTSNPN and CDR2 is SVGIG (reference sequence). Trimming left V 8 bases short and J 3 bases short, with 16 bases between. The CDR3 consists of 13 residues. CDR3 DNA: TGTGCCGGATCCCAAGGGGTCGACACTGAAGCTTTCTTT. Translated, it gives CAGSQGVDTEAFF.

The table lists this clone with many counts. V is TRBV2 and J is TRBJ2-2; TRBD2 matches at 11 bases. The CDR3 consists of 14 residues. In germline, CDR1 is SNHLY, CDR2 FYNNEI. The V and J ends lost 4 bases and 7 bases, in that order; junction bases with no gene match: 2. The CDR3 DNA follows: TGTGCCAGCAGTGGACTAGCGGGGAACGGGGAGCTGTTTTTT. This sequence encodes CASSGLAGNGELFF.

This clone was picked up many times. The chain links TRBV4-1 to TRBJ2-3; D possibly corresponds to TRBD1 (7 bases). Germline-derived CDR1 and CDR2 are MGHRA and YSYEKL. V lost 4 bases and J 0 bases, leaving 11 bases between the germline ends. This CDR3 contains 15 residues. The CDR3 loop is CASSPQGGSTDTQYF. In DNA, the CDR3 is TGCGCCAGCAGCCCCCAGGGGGGAAGCACAGATACGCAGTATTTT.

The table lists this clone with a few counts. This chain joins TRBV14 and TRBJ1-2, with 8 bases that match TRBD1. The V and J ends lost 3 bases and 5 bases, in that order; junction bases with no gene match: 11. This CDR3 is 16 amino acids long. Germline CDR1 and CDR2: SGHDN and FVKESK. CDR3 in amino acids: CASSHGQGQFAYGYTF. As DNA, the CDR3 is TGTGCCAGCAGCCACGGACAGGGCCAGTTTGCATATGGCTACACCTTC.

The count of this clone is one. At one end the junction does not follow the germline gene, possibly because of a read error. The V and J genes are TRBV13 and TRBJ1-5; no definite D call. This CDR3 region has 13 residues. Germline assignment: CDR1 PRHDT and CDR2 FYEKMQ (reference sequence). Written as DNA, the CDR3 is TGTGCCAGCAGCGTAGGACGCCTATCCCCCCAGCATTTT. It yields the protein CASSVGRLSPQHF.